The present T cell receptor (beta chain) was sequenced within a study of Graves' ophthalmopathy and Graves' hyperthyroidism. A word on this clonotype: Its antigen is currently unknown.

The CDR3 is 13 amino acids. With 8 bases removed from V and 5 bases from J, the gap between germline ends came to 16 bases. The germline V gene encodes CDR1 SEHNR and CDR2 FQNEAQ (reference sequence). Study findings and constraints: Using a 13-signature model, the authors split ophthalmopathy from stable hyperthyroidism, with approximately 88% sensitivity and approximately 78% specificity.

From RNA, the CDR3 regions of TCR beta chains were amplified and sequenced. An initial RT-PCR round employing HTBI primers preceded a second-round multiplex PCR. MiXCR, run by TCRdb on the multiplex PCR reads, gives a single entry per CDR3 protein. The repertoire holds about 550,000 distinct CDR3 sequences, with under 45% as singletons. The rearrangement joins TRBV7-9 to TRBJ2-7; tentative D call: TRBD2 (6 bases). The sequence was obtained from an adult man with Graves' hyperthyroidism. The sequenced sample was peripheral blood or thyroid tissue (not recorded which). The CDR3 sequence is CASGPFGGNEQYF. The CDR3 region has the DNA TGTGCCAGCGGCCCTTTCGGAGGGAACGAGCAGTACTTC. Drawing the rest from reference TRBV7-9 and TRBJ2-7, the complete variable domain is DTGVSQNPRHKITKRGQNVTFRCDPISEHNRLYWYRQTLGQGPEFLTYFQNEAQLEKSRLLSDRFSAERPKGSFSTLEIQRTEQGDSAMYLCASGPFGGNEQYFGPGTRLTVT.